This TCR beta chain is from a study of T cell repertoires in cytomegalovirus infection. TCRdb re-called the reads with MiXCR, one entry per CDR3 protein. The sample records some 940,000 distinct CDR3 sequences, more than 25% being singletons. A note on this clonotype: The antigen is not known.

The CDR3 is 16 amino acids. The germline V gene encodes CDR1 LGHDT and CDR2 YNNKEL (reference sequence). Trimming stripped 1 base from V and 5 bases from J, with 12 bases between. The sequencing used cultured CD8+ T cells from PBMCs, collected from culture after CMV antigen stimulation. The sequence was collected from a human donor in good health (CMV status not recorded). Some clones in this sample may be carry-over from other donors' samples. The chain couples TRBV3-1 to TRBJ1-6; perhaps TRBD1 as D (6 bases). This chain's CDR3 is CASSQVGTWHNSPLHF. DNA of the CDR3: TGTGCCAGCAGCCAAGTGGGGACATGGCATAATTCACCCCTCCACTTT.